The 15 T cell receptor beta chains presented below share a single source sample, sequenced in a study of regulatory dendritic cells for organ transplantation. Profiling relied on immunoSEQ multiplex PCR, and the TCRdb table lists in-frame clones only, not all of them. The table lists about 12,000 clones, 89% of them singletons. No antigens are known for them. Allogeneic regulatory or mature dendritic cells were co-cultured for 4 to 6 days with CFSE-labeled sorted T cells at 1:10. Sequencing was carried out using naive CD8+ T cells from blood cultured with regulatory dendritic cells. Subset: CD45RA+ naive T cells. The source of these receptors is a human donor in good health.

J is TRBJ2-1 and V is TRBV9, with TRBD2 matching 10 bases. The trim removed 3 bases at V and 2 bases at J, leaving 2 bases unmatched. This CDR3 region has 15 residues. Looked up from germline, CDR1 is SGDLS and CDR2 is YYNGEE. Here the CDR3 DNA reads TGTGCCAGCAGCGCCAGCGGGGGGGCCTACAATGAGCAGTTCTTC. This codes for CASSASGGAYNEQFF. Full variable domain (outside the CDR3, taken from reference TRBV9 and TRBJ2-1): DSGVTQTPKHLITATGQRVTLRCSPRSGDLSVYWYQQSLDQGLQFLIQYYNGEERAKGNILERFSAQQFPDLHSELNLSSLELGDSALYFCASSASGGAYNEQFFGPGTRLTVL.

The CDR3 sequence is CASSLARAGYNEQFF. For the CDR3, the DNA is TGTGCCAGCAGCTTGGCCAGGGCTGGGTACAATGAGCAGTTCTTC. The V gene is TRBV5-6, the J gene TRBJ2-1; tentatively, D is TRBD1 (5 bases). The CDR3 sequence is 15 residues long. V lost 0 bases and J 4 bases, leaving 11 bases between the germline ends. Germline CDR1 and CDR2: SGHDT and YYEEEE.

This chain links TRBV7-8 with TRBJ2-1; 7 bases match TRBD1. The CDR3 runs to 16 residues. Looked up from germline, CDR1 is SGHVS and CDR2 is FQNEAQ. The V and J ends lost 1 base and 2 bases, in that order; junction bases with no gene match: 5. CDR3 nucleotides: TGTGCCAGCAGCTTAGATGACAGGGCCCCCTACAATGAGCAGTTCTTC. Translation gives CASSLDDRAPYNEQFF.

This clone was seen only a few times. The rearrangement joins TRBV5-6 to TRBJ1-1; D call uncertain. V lost 4 bases, J lost 7 bases, and 11 bases lay in between. Germline CDR1 SGHDT, CDR2 YYEEEE. The CDR3 consists of 12 residues. The DNA for the CDR3 is TGTGCCAGCAGCCCCGGTGTTGGTGAAGCTTTCTTT. It codes for CASSPGVGEAFF. Together with reference TRBV5-6 and TRBJ1-1, the CDR3 gives the full variable domain: DAGVTQSPTHLIKTRGQQVTLRCSPKSGHDTVSWYQQALGQGPQFIFQYYEEEERQRGNFPDRFSGHQFPNYSSELNVNALLLGDSALYLCASSPGVGEAFFGQGTRLTVV.

This chain connects TRBV7-9 to TRBJ1-1; the match to TRBD1 covers 7 bases. This CDR3 is 13 amino acids long. Germline V lookup: CDR1 SEHNR, CDR2 FQNEAQ (reference sequence). V shed 3 bases and J 7 bases; nucleotides not matched to a gene: 5. CDR3 residues: CASSFSGTDEAFF. CDR3 coding DNA: TGTGCCAGCAGCTTCTCCGGGACAGATGAAGCTTTCTTT.

This clone showed up just a few times. The gene calls are TRBV7-9 and TRBJ1-6, with 10 bases identical to TRBD1. Germline V gives CDR1 SEHNR, CDR2 FQNEAQ (reference sequence). This CDR3 comprises 15 residues. Trimming removed 3 bases from V and 9 bases from J; junction bases left unmatched: 5. The CDR3 DNA follows: TGTGCCAGCAGCTTTACAAGGACAGGGGGTTCACCCCTCCACTTT. As protein: CASSFTRTGGSPLHF.

The rearrangement joins TRBV19 to TRBJ1-3, with 7 nucleotides matching TRBD1. The V segment lost 2 bases and the J segment 0 bases; nucleotides outside the gene matches: 1. The germline V gene has CDR1 LNHDA and CDR2 SQIVND (reference sequence). The CDR3 has 15 amino acids. This CDR3 is CASSISGGSGNTIYF. The CDR3, as DNA: TGTGCCAGTAGTATATCAGGGGGCTCTGGAAACACCATATATTTT.

This clone was observed a single time. The V call is TRBV2, the J call TRBJ2-7, with a tentative D call TRBD2 (6 bases). The CDR3 contains 15 residues. Germline V gene lookup returns CDR1 SNHLY and CDR2 FYNNEI. V was clipped by 1 base and J by 0 bases, with 10 bases between them. The CDR3 loop is CASSEVVGGSYEQYF. The CDR3 bases are TGTGCCAGCAGTGAAGTAGTCGGGGGCTCCTACGAGCAGTACTTC.

The V gene is TRBV10-2, the J gene TRBJ2-7, with D maybe TRBD1 (5 bases). V dropped 8 bases and J dropped 4 bases, with 12 bases sitting between them. The CDR3 loop spans 12 amino acids. Germline assignment: CDR1 WSHSY and CDR2 SAAADI. The CDR3: CASFADSYEQYF. DNA for the CDR3: TGCGCCAGCTTCGCCGACAGTTACGAGCAGTACTTC.

This clone has a single count. CDR3: CASSYRDPQETQYF. The CDR3 nucleotides are TGTGCCAGCAGTTACCGGGACCCTCAAGAGACCCAGTACTTC. This chain links TRBV28 with TRBJ2-5, with D possibly being TRBD1 or TRBD2 (5 bases each). Germline V gene sequence: CDR1 MDHEN, CDR2 SYDVKM. This CDR3 contains 14 residues. The V end lost 4 bases, the J end lost 2 bases, and 11 bases lay between the germline ends.

The chain employs TRBV2 and TRBJ2-7, with D hard to call. V was clipped by 8 bases and J by 4 bases, with 12 bases between them. The germline CDR1 and CDR2 sequences are SNHLY and FYNNEI. This CDR3 spans 12 amino acids. The CDR3 DNA is TGTGCCAGCCTGGGTCCTCTTTACGAGCAGTACTTC. It yields the protein CASLGPLYEQYF. Together with reference TRBV2 and TRBJ2-7, the CDR3 gives the full variable domain: EPEVTQTPSHQVTQMGQEVILRCVPISNHLYFYWYRQILGQKVEFLVSFYNNEISEKSEIFDDQFSVERPDGSNFTLKIRSTKLEDSAMYFCASLGPLYEQYFGPGTRLTVT.

V gene TRBV28 combines with J gene TRBJ2-2, with a weak D call TRBD2 (6 bases). The CDR3 has 14 residues. The germline V gene has CDR1 MDHEN and CDR2 SYDVKM. With 2 bases removed from V and 7 bases from J, the gap between germline ends came to 11 bases. The DNA of the CDR3 is TGTGCCAGCAGTTTAACGGGGGAGAACGGGGAGCTGTTTTTT. Residues: CASSLTGENGELFF.

The chain is built from TRBV14 and TRBJ2-1, with TRBD2 matching over 11 bases. CDR3 length: 16 residues. Trimming took 0 bases from V and 6 from J; bases not matched to a gene: 4. Germline V gene sequence: CDR1 SGHDN, CDR2 FVKESK. In DNA form, the CDR3 reads TGTGCCAGCAGCCAAGATTTTAGCGGGAGGGCCAATGAGCAGTTCTTC. Residues: CASSQDFSGRANEQFF.

V is TRBV4-3 and J is TRBJ2-7; the D is unclear. Germline CDR1 reads LGHNA; CDR2 reads YSLEER. The CDR3 covers 13 residues. The germline V and J ends were trimmed by 4 bases and 2 bases, with 9 bases remaining between them. In DNA, the CDR3 is TGCGCCAGCAGCCCCAGGCGGACCTACGAGCAGTACTTC. This codes for CASSPRRTYEQYF.

The chain couples TRBV5-4 to TRBJ1-3; no reliable D call. Trimming removed 0 bases from V and 0 bases from J, with 13 bases in between. This CDR3 is 17 amino acids long. The germline V gene has CDR1 SGHNT and CDR2 YYREEE (reference sequence). CDR3 in DNA: TGTGCCAGCAGCTTGGCGGGAGACATAAACTCTGGAAACACCATATATTTT. Translated: CASSLAGDINSGNTIYF.